This TCR beta chain was recorded in a study of shared clonotypes between healthy human individuals. For the study at large: Each donor's CD8 memory used one plate, CD8 naive two, each CD4 subset three.

A remark on this clone: As yet, its antigen is unknown.

Germline V gene lookup returns CDR1 KGHSH and CDR2 LQKENI. Trimming shortened V by 5 bases and J by 1 base, and 15 bases separated the two germline ends. The CDR3 covers 15 residues. At a deep level, the assay was run. Assay used: immunoSEQ multiplex PCR; TCRdb lists only in-frame clones, some missing. The sample has about 1 million clones; around 76% are singletons. Notes on the study in general: Owing to a small donor count, the genetic and exposure-history diversity represented was limited. It was expected that sequencing depth would affect clonotype sharing among donors.

The genes are TRBV18 and TRBJ2-7; weak D call: TRBD1 (6 bases). Sample: memory CD4+ T cells sorted from blood. The subset is: CD45RA-negative fraction. The clonotype was recovered from a man aged 18 to 30 in good health. The CDR3 DNA reads TGTGCCAGCTCATCGAAAGACACAGGGTCCTACGAGCAGTACTTC. This sequence encodes CASSSKDTGSYEQYF.